A selection of T cell receptor beta chains follows, all from one sample in a study of identical twins. One entry per CDR3 protein results from TCRdb running MiXCR on the 5' RACE reads. The table includes roughly 710,000 distinct CDR3 sequences, around 6% detected once. The specimen was naive T cells sorted from blood. Receptor source: a man in his late teens or twenties in good health. The CDR3 runs from the conserved cysteine through the conserved F or W. The order of the fields is D gene, CDR3 length, V gene, J gene, clone size, CDR3 DNA, CDR3 protein. D genes are given only for firm matches. Clone size is not always given. Where it is, it says once, few, many or a class for expanded clones.

.	12	TRBV7-2	TRBJ2-1	many	TGTGCCAGCAGCTTAGGGGCAGGGTGGCAGTTCTTC	CASSLGAGWQFF
.	18	TRBV30	TRBJ2-3	.	TGTGCCTGGAGTGTACCGGAGGCCGGCGTGCGGGTTGCAGATACGCAGTATTTT	CAWSVPEAGVRVADTQYF
.	14	TRBV5-1	TRBJ2-6	.	TGCGCCAGCAGCGCGGGATCCGGGGCCAACGTCCTGACTTTC	CASSAGSGANVLTF
TRBD2	18	TRBV4-2	TRBJ2-2	many	TGTGCCAGCAGCCAAGATCTAATGGGACTAGCGGGAAGGGGGGAGCTGTTTTTT	CASSQDLMGLAGRGELFF
.	15	TRBV5-1	TRBJ1-3	many	TGCGCCAGCAGCTCTGACTGGATCTCTGGAAACACCATATATTTT	CASSSDWISGNTIYF
TRBD2	16	TRBV6-5	TRBJ2-1	many	TGTGCCAGCAGTTACGCCGCGGGAGGATCAGGAAATGAGCAGTTCTTC	CASSYAAGGSGNEQFF
.	11	TRBV2	TRBJ2-1	many	TGTGCCAGCTATGGACAGAATGAGCAGTTCTTC	CASYGQNEQFF
TRBD1	15	TRBV20-1	TRBJ1-5	.	TGCAGTGCTGCCCCCCCGGGACAGGGGGATCAGCCCCAGCATTTT	CSAAPPGQGDQPQHF
.	16	TRBV23-1	TRBJ2-5	few	TGCGCCAGCAGTCAAAGGACCCCAGGGTACCAAGAGACCCAGTACTTC	CASSQRTPGYQETQYF
.	13	TRBV29-1	TRBJ2-2	many	TGCAGCGTAAGGACAGAGAACACCGGGGAGCTGTTTTTT	CSVRTENTGELFF
TRBD2	14	TRBV15	TRBJ2-7	many	TGTGCCACCAGCGATAGCGGGAGCTCCTACGAGCAGTACTTC	CATSDSGSSYEQYF
.	12	TRBV3-1	TRBJ2-1	.	TGTGCCAGCAGGCATAGACTCACCCCTCCGTTCTTC	CASRHRLTPPFF
.	12	TRBV25-1	TRBJ1-2	many	TGTGCCAGCAGTGCACAGGGTGATGGCTACACCTTC	CASSAQGDGYTF
.	18	TRBV12-3/TRBV12-4	TRBJ2-6	.	TGTGCCAGCAGTTTCCAGGGGGGGTTAGGGTCTGGGGCCAACGTCCTGACTTTC	CASSFQGGLGSGANVLTF
TRBD1	14	TRBV5-6	TRBJ2-5	few	TGTGCCAGCTGCGACAGGGGGCCTCTAGAGACCCAGTACTTC	CASCDRGPLETQYF
.	13	TRBV29-1	TRBJ2-6	few	TGCAGCGTGCCTGACTCTGGGGCCAACGTCCTGACTTTC	CSVPDSGANVLTF
.	13	TRBV3-1	TRBJ2-1	.	TGTGCCAGCACCCGGGGGACTGGCAATGAGCAGTTCTTC	CASTRGTGNEQFF
TRBD2	14	TRBV7-3	TRBJ2-2	few	TGTGCCAGCAGCCTAGCGGGAGCGGACGGGGAGCTGTTTTTT	CASSLAGADGELFF
.	13	TRBV6-1	TRBJ1-5	many	TGTGCCAGCAGTGAAAGTCCGGATCAGCCCCAGCATTTT	CASSESPDQPQHF
.	14	TRBV20-1	TRBJ2-4	many	TGCAGTGCTAGCCCGGGCGGGCCCAAAAACATTCAGTACTTC	CSASPGGPKNIQYF
.	19	TRBV4-1	TRBJ2-5	many	TGCGCCAGCAGCCCCTATGACGACGGCTGGGGTTTTGGTCAAGAGACCCAGTACTTC	CASSPYDDGWGFGQETQYF
.	14	TRBV5-1	TRBJ2-2	many	TGCGCCAGCAGCCAAGCGACAGGTGCCCGGGAGCTGTTTTTT	CASSQATGARELFF
TRBD2	12	TRBV5-6	TRBJ2-1	few	TGTCTCAGCGGGAGGGAGGCCGATGAGCAGTTCTTC	CLSGREADEQFF
TRBD2	16	TRBV4-3	TRBJ2-1	few	TGCGCCAGCAGCCAAGATCTAGCGGGAGGGAACAATGAGCAGTTCTTC	CASSQDLAGGNNEQFF
TRBD1	16	TRBV5-1	TRBJ2-2	few	TGCGCCAGCAGCCCGCGGACAGGGGACTTGGCCGGGGAGCTGTTTTTT	CASSPRTGDLAGELFF
.	12	TRBV10-3	TRBJ2-2	many	TGTGCCATCTCTAAAACCACCGGGGAGCTGTTTTTT	CAISKTTGELFF
.	12	TRBV20-1	TRBJ1-1	few	TGCAGTGCCAACCAATGGGGCGGTGAAGCTTTCTTT	CSANQWGGEAFF
TRBD2	16	TRBV25-1	TRBJ2-7	.	TGTGCCAGCAGTGAACGTTTAGCGGGAAATCGGTACGAGCAGTACTTC	CASSERLAGNRYEQYF
.	14	TRBV7-2	TRBJ2-7	many	TGTGCCAGCAGCTTAGACAGGACCACCTACGAGCAGTACTTC	CASSLDRTTYEQYF
TRBD1	13	TRBV29-1	TRBJ1-5	many	TGCAGCGCCTCACAGGGGAAGAATCAGCCCCAGCATTTT	CSASQGKNQPQHF
.	14	TRBV12-3/TRBV12-4	TRBJ2-2	many	TGTGCCAGCAGCAGGGGAGACGACACCGGGGAGCTGTTTTTT	CASSRGDDTGELFF
TRBD2	15	TRBV6-2/TRBV6-3	TRBJ2-1	.	TGTGCCAGCAGATCCAGCGGGAGGGTCGACAATGAGCAGTTCTTC	CASRSSGRVDNEQFF
.	16	TRBV7-8	TRBJ2-1	.	TGTGCCAGCAGCTTAGGTCCCGCACCCTCCTACAATGAGCAGTTCTTC	CASSLGPAPSYNEQFF
.	16	TRBV23-1	TRBJ2-1	.	TGCGCCAGCAGTCAATTTGGCGCTAGCGAGTACAATGAGCAGTTCTTC	CASSQFGASEYNEQFF
.	17	TRBV12-3/TRBV12-4	TRBJ2-2	few	TGTGCCAGCGTCTCCCACCTAGGGGGTGAGGCCACCGGGGAGCTGTTTTTT	CASVSHLGGEATGELFF
TRBD2	16	TRBV6-1	TRBJ2-5	few	TGTGCCAGCCGCCCCGGAGAACGGGAGGGTCAAGAGACCCAGTACTTC	CASRPGEREGQETQYF
.	13	TRBV6-6	TRBJ1-5	.	TGTGCCAGCTCCTCCGCGGGGCGTCAGCCCCAGCATTTT	CASSSAGRQPQHF
.	13	TRBV5-1	TRBJ2-1	many	TGCGCCAGCAGGCCCTCTGCCGGGGCTGAGCAGTTCTTC	CASRPSAGAEQFF
TRBD1	15	TRBV2	TRBJ1-2	few	TGTGCCAGCAGTAGCCGGGACAGGGCGTTTCGTGGCTACACCTTC	CASSSRDRAFRGYTF
.	15	TRBV15	TRBJ2-1	many	TGTGCCACCAGCAGAGGCGGGGAATCCTACAATGAGCAGTTCTTC	CATSRGGESYNEQFF
TRBD1	15	TRBV7-3	TRBJ2-1	.	TGTGCCAGCAGCCCCGCAGGGGGTTACGGCGATGAGCAGTTCTTC	CASSPAGGYGDEQFF
TRBD2	16	TRBV6-2/TRBV6-3	TRBJ2-7	.	TGTGCCAGCAGTGCGACAAGACTAGCGGGAGGGGGCGAGCAGTACTTC	CASSATRLAGGGEQYF